The present T cell receptor (beta chain) was sequenced within a study of cytomegalovirus exposure and HLA in healthy donors. In regard to this clone: Its target is not known.

Study results and caveats: In a later analysis, TCR beta V- and J-gene trimming was associated with a missense DCLRE1C variant.

As for the donors, each was a healthy bone marrow donor. Per the germline V gene, CDR1 is KGHSH and CDR2 is LQKENI. Deletions cut 2 bases from V and 7 bases from J, with 21 bases between. The CDR3 sequence is 17 residues long. Researchers ran the PCR with 60 Vbeta and 13 Jbeta primers. Repertoires were generated with immunoSEQ multiplex PCR, while TCRdb's copy carries only in-frame clones and drops some. Among around 300,000 clones listed, roughly two thirds were seen once. The source is a female donor in good health and CMV-seronegative. The chain joins TRBV18 to TRBJ2-1; weak D call: TRBD2 (7 bases). Input material: PBMCs. The CDR3 bases are TGTGCCAGCTCACCATACGCCGCAAGGGGGGGAGGGAATGAGCAGTTCTTC. Translation gives CASSPYAARGGGNEQFF.